A selection of T cell receptor beta chains follows, all from one sample in a study of beta chain features in type 1 diabetes. Clones were sequenced by immunoSEQ multiplex PCR, and TCRdb holds only the in-frame ones, with some missing. The sample has over 150,000 clones; about 7.3% are singletons. Sequences were obtained from central memory CD4+ T cells from blood. Every receptor here comes from a man aged 18 to 29 in good health. CDR3s include the opening cysteine and the closing phenylalanine or tryptophan. The order of the fields is CDR3 DNA, CDR3 protein, J gene, CDR3 length, clone size, D gene, V gene. D genes are given only for firm matches. Size tells how often a clone was seen (once, few, many) or the class of an expanded clone, and some rows leave it out.

DNA: TGCGCCAGCAGCCAAAGTAGGGAAGCTAGCGGGAGAAATGAGCAGTTCTTC
CDR3: CASSQSREASGRNEQFF
J: TRBJ2-1
length: 17
size: NA
D: TRBD2
V: TRBV4-1

DNA: TGTGCCAGCAGAATCCAGTCCGGGACCGGGGAGCTGTTTTTT
CDR3: CASRIQSGTGELFF
J: TRBJ2-2
length: 14
size: many
D: NA
V: TRBV27

DNA: TGTGCCAGCAGCTTGTCCGTCCTCGGGGATACGCAGTATTTT
CDR3: CASSLSVLGDTQYF
J: TRBJ2-3
length: 14
size: NA
D: NA
V: TRBV5-5

DNA: TGTGCCAGCAGCTTAGCGGGGGCGGGGGGGGAGACCCAGTACTTC
CDR3: CASSLAGAGGETQYF
J: TRBJ2-5
length: 15
size: NA
D: TRBD2
V: TRBV7-2

DNA: TGTGCCAGTAGTGGACAGGTCCCCAATCAGCCCCAGCATTTT
CDR3: CASSGQVPNQPQHF
J: TRBJ1-5
length: 14
size: NA
D: TRBD1
V: TRBV19

DNA: TGTGCCATCAGTGCCCCGACAGGGAACACCGGGGAGCTGTTTTTT
CDR3: CAISAPTGNTGELFF
J: TRBJ2-2
length: 15
size: few
D: NA
V: TRBV10-3

DNA: TGTGCCAGCAGCCCTAAGCTTAGCGACGCGGAGTTAATGCAGTTCTTC
CDR3: CASSPKLSDAELMQFF
J: TRBJ2-1
length: 16
size: few
D: NA
V: TRBV7-8

DNA: TGTGCCAGCAGCCCAGGGCGATCGCAGTATTTT
CDR3: CASSPGRSQYF
J: TRBJ2-3
length: 11
size: few
D: NA
V: TRBV28

DNA: TGTGCCAGCAGCTTTCGACAGTACCCTACAGAGCAGTACTTC
CDR3: CASSFRQYPTEQYF
J: TRBJ2-7
length: 14
size: NA
D: NA
V: TRBV7-2

DNA: TGTGCCAGTAGCCGCGCTCCTAACTATGGCTACACCTTC
CDR3: CASSRAPNYGYTF
J: TRBJ1-2
length: 13
size: few
D: NA
V: TRBV19

DNA: TGTGCCAGCAGCTTGGACAGGGGTCAGCCCCAGCATTTT
CDR3: CASSLDRGQPQHF
J: TRBJ1-5
length: 13
size: few
D: TRBD1
V: TRBV11-2

DNA: TGTGCCAGCAATATAAACAGGGGGCTAACGTATGGCTACACCTTC
CDR3: CASNINRGLTYGYTF
J: TRBJ1-2
length: 15
size: NA
D: TRBD1
V: TRBV2

DNA: TGTGCCATCAGTGAGTCCCACAGGGCCGAGCAGTACTTC
CDR3: CAISESHRAEQYF
J: TRBJ2-7
length: 13
size: few
D: NA
V: TRBV10-3

DNA: TGTGCCAGCAGCTCTGCCGGGACAGGGGACTTTAATTCACCCCTCCACTTT
CDR3: CASSSAGTGDFNSPLHF
J: TRBJ1-6
length: 17
size: NA
D: TRBD1
V: TRBV5-4

DNA: TGTGCCTGGAGTTACGCAGGGAGGTTTAGCAATCAGCCCCAGCATTTT
CDR3: CAWSYAGRFSNQPQHF
J: TRBJ1-5
length: 16
size: few
D: NA
V: TRBV30

DNA: TGTGCCAGTGGCAGGGGATACAATGAGCAGTTCTTC
CDR3: CASGRGYNEQFF
J: TRBJ2-1
length: 12
size: many
D: NA
V: TRBV19

DNA: TGTGCCTGGAGTCCCCCTAGCGGGAGGGCCAGGGAGCAGTACTTC
CDR3: CAWSPPSGRAREQYF
J: TRBJ2-7
length: 15
size: few
D: TRBD2
V: TRBV30

DNA: TGTGCCAGCAGCTTAGGCGGGGTGGTGGGATCACCCCTCCACTTT
CDR3: CASSLGGVVGSPLHF
J: TRBJ1-6
length: 15
size: NA
D: NA
V: TRBV11-2

DNA: TGTGCCAGCAGTAAGATTGCCGGGACAGGAGACAATGAGCAGTTCTTC
CDR3: CASSKIAGTGDNEQFF
J: TRBJ2-1
length: 16
size: NA
D: TRBD1
V: TRBV10-3

DNA: TGTGCCAGCAGTTGGGCAGGTCAGCCCCAGCATTTT
CDR3: CASSWAGQPQHF
J: TRBJ1-5
length: 12
size: NA
D: NA
V: TRBV28

DNA: TGTGCCAGCAATGTTCCCGCGCGAGGCTACACCTTC
CDR3: CASNVPARGYTF
J: TRBJ1-2
length: 12
size: few
D: NA
V: TRBV6-1

DNA: TGTGCCAGCAGCTTAACGAAAGGGGACACTGAAGCTTTCTTT
CDR3: CASSLTKGDTEAFF
J: TRBJ1-1
length: 14
size: many
D: NA
V: TRBV7-3

DNA: TGTGCCAGCAGTTTAAGTCGACAGGCAATTAATTCACCCCTCCACTTT
CDR3: CASSLSRQAINSPLHF
J: TRBJ1-6
length: 16
size: NA
D: NA
V: TRBV27

DNA: TGTGCCAGCAGCGTAGAAATCGGATCAGGCACCGGGGAGCTGTTTTTT
CDR3: CASSVEIGSGTGELFF
J: TRBJ2-2
length: 16
size: few
D: NA
V: TRBV9

DNA: TGTGCCAGCAGCTTAGATCCAGCGGGGCAGCCCCAGCATTTT
CDR3: CASSLDPAGQPQHF
J: TRBJ1-5
length: 14
size: NA
D: NA
V: TRBV7-2

DNA: TGCGCCAGCAGCGAGCAGGATTACGAGCAGTACTTC
CDR3: CASSEQDYEQYF
J: TRBJ2-7
length: 12
size: NA
D: NA
V: TRBV5-1

DNA: TGTGCCAGCAGCCAAGAATGGACTAGCGGACAAGAGACCCAGTACTTC
CDR3: CASSQEWTSGQETQYF
J: TRBJ2-5
length: 16
size: NA
D: TRBD2
V: TRBV5-4

DNA: TGTGCCAGCTCACCCGGGGACACCTCAGGAGGCTACACCTTC
CDR3: CASSPGDTSGGYTF
J: TRBJ1-2
length: 14
size: NA
D: NA
V: TRBV18